This is a list of T cell receptor beta chains from one sample in a study of blood T cells in healthy people across ages. A single record per CDR3 protein comes from TCRdb applying MiXCR to the 5' RACE reads. The top ten clones hold 15% to 20% of a sample with fewer than 1,000,000 distinct CDR3 sequences, 35% to 60% of them seen once. The sample taken for sequencing was blood. These receptors all stem from an elderly man in good health. CDR3s include the opening cysteine and the closing phenylalanine or tryptophan. A D gene is named only where the DNA matches it firmly. The size entry is marked missing in some rows and otherwise reads once, few, many or a size class.

TRBV29-1	NA	15	TRBJ1-1	TRBD1	TGCAGCGTTGCGGTTTCGGACAGGGTAAACACTGAAGCTTTCTTT	CSVAVSDRVNTEAFF
TRBV20-1	NA	13	TRBJ2-7	TRBD1	TGCAGTGCAGATCCGGGACAGGAATACGAGCAGTACTTC	CSADPGQEYEQYF
TRBV9	few	14	TRBJ2-7	NA	TGTGCCAGCAGCGTAAGCCCGGACAGCTACGAGCAGTACTTC	CASSVSPDSYEQYF
TRBV10-3	NA	13	TRBJ1-2	TRBD1	TGTGCCATCAGCGGGGACAGGACTTATGGCTACACCTTC	CAISGDRTYGYTF
TRBV14	few	16	TRBJ2-7	NA	TGTGCCAGCAGCCAAGTTCGGCACCCCGCTCCCTACGAGCAGTACTTC	CASSQVRHPAPYEQYF
TRBV5-1	many	13	TRBJ2-3	NA	TGTGCCAGCAGCTTAGTCGGCACAGATACGCAGTATTTT	CASSLVGTDTQYF
TRBV4-1	NA	16	TRBJ2-7	TRBD2	TGCGCCAGCAGCCCTAACGAGCGGGAGAGGGGTCGGGAGCAGTACTTC	CASSPNERERGREQYF
TRBV6-2/TRBV6-3	NA	15	TRBJ2-1	TRBD2	TGTGCCAGCAGTTACTCGACTAGCGGGAGGGGTGAGCAGTTCTTC	CASSYSTSGRGEQFF
TRBV20-1	few	16	TRBJ2-1	TRBD2	TGCAGTGCTAGAGAGGCTAGCGGGAGCTCCTACAATGAGCAGTTCTTC	CSAREASGSSYNEQFF
TRBV5-1	few	13	TRBJ2-1	NA	TGCGCCAGCAGCGTGATCCTAGACAATGAGCAGTTCTTC	CASSVILDNEQFF
TRBV10-3	few	12	TRBJ2-3	NA	TGTGCCATCAGTGAGACAACAGATACGCAGTATTTT	CAISETTDTQYF
TRBV18	NA	14	TRBJ2-7	TRBD1	TGTGCCAGCTCCCCGGACAGGGGGCACCACGAGCAGTACTTC	CASSPDRGHHEQYF
TRBV5-1	few	16	TRBJ2-3	NA	TGCGCCAGCAGCCTAAATAACCAGGGTATCACAGATACGCAGTATTTT	CASSLNNQGITDTQYF
TRBV28	NA	14	TRBJ2-5	TRBD2	TGTGCCAGCAGTTTATATAGCGGGAGAGAGACCCAGTACTTC	CASSLYSGRETQYF
TRBV7-8	once	16	TRBJ1-1	NA	TGTGCCAGCAGCTTAACTACCCGGGACACCAACACTGAAGCTTTCTTT	CASSLTTRDTNTEAFF
TRBV6-6	NA	15	TRBJ2-1	TRBD2	TGTGCCAGCAGTTACTCCCTAGCGGGATACAATGAGCAGTTCTTC	CASSYSLAGYNEQFF
TRBV20-1	NA	15	TRBJ2-7	NA	TGCGGTGCTAAACTCCCCCGTTCCGGCTCCTACGAGCAGTACTTC	CGAKLPRSGSYEQYF
TRBV5-1	few	14	TRBJ2-4	TRBD1	TGCGCCAGCAGCTTACCCGGGACAGGGATAGAGCAGTACTTC	CASSLPGTGIEQYF
TRBV5-1	few	14	TRBJ2-1	NA	TGCGCCAGCAGCTTGGGATCTGGGACCAATGAGCAGTTCTTC	CASSLGSGTNEQFF
TRBV10-3	NA	13	TRBJ2-5	NA	TGTGCCCCAGAGAGGTTCGAGCAAGAGACCCAGTACTTC	CAPERFEQETQYF
TRBV4-3	NA	15	TRBJ2-7	NA	TGCGCCAGCAGCCAAGATAAAGGTAGCGGCTACGAGCAGTACTTC	CASSQDKGSGYEQYF
TRBV24-1	few	15	TRBJ2-5	TRBD1	TGTGCCACCAGTGACCCCGGACAGGGGGGAGAGACCCAGTACTTC	CATSDPGQGGETQYF
TRBV5-1	NA	16	TRBJ1-2	NA	TGCGCCAGCAGCTTGGGAGTATTGTGGACAGACTATGGCTACACCTTC	CASSLGVLWTDYGYTF
TRBV10-3	NA	14	TRBJ2-1	TRBD2	TGTGCCATCATGGCTAGCGGGAGAGGCAATGAGCAGTTCTTC	CAIMASGRGNEQFF
TRBV5-1	NA	16	TRBJ2-1	TRBD2	TGCGCCAGCAGCTTGGTGACTAGCGGGGTCCCTTGGAAGCAGTTCTTC	CASSLVTSGVPWKQFF
TRBV20-1	NA	13	TRBJ1-1	TRBD1	TGCAGTGCTAGAGATACACAGGGGGCTGGTGCTTTCTTT	CSARDTQGAGAFF
TRBV4-2	NA	14	TRBJ2-3	NA	TGTGCCAGCAGCCAGATCCAGAGCACAGATACGCAGTATTTT	CASSQIQSTDTQYF
TRBV7-2	few	15	TRBJ2-1	NA	TGTGCCAGCAGCTTATTGGTGGGTAAGAACAATGAGCAGTTCTTC	CASSLLVGKNNEQFF
TRBV29-1	once	13	TRBJ1-6	NA	TGCAGCGTAACGGACGGAACGGGTTCACCCCCCCACTTT	CSVTDGTGSPPHF
TRBV20-1	once	15	TRBJ2-5	NA	TGCAGTGCGAGCTTCCTCGGGCAGGGTAGTAAGACCCAGTACTTC	CSASFLGQGSKTQYF
TRBV7-2	many	15	TRBJ2-2	TRBD2	TGTGCCTGCCAGGGCATAGCGGGAGCGACCGGGGAGCTGTTTTTT	CACQGIAGATGELFF
TRBV4-2	NA	17	TRBJ2-7	TRBD2	TGTGCCAGCAGCCCCTTACCTGGCGGGAGTTTGAGCGACGAGCAGTACTTC	CASSPLPGGSLSDEQYF
TRBV18	NA	15	TRBJ2-4	TRBD1	TGTGCCAGCTCACCAGGACAGGGGGCTGGGAACATTCAGTACTTC	CASSPGQGAGNIQYF
TRBV7-9	NA	14	TRBJ2-1	NA	TGTGCCAGCAGCTTAGGATTATATACAATGGAGCAGTTCTTC	CASSLGLYTMEQFF
TRBV27	NA	16	TRBJ2-7	TRBD1	TGTGCCAGCAGCAAAAACCGGGACAGAGATTCCTGCGAGCAGTACTTC	CASSKNRDRDSCEQYF
TRBV6-1	once	17	TRBJ2-2	TRBD2	TGTGCCAGCAGTGACCCCGGACTAGCGGCCAACACCGGGGAGCTGTTTTTT	CASSDPGLAANTGELFF
TRBV14	once	16	TRBJ2-5	NA	TGTGCCAGCAGCCCGATGCAGGTCGTCGGCTACGAGACCCAGTACTTC	CASSPMQVVGYETQYF
TRBV3-1	few	12	TRBJ2-3	NA	TGTGCCAGCAGCCGAAACAGGGATACGCAGTATTTT	CASSRNRDTQYF
TRBV7-9	NA	16	TRBJ2-2	NA	TGTGCCAGCAGCTTAGTGGCAGGCGTTAACACCGGGGAGCTGTTTTTT	CASSLVAGVNTGELFF
TRBV3-1	NA	16	TRBJ2-2	NA	TGTGCCAGCAGAAGTAAAGGGCCCATCGTCGCCGGGGAGCTGTTTTTT	CASRSKGPIVAGELFF
TRBV20-1	NA	12	TRBJ2-7	TRBD1	TGCAGTGCCCCCGACAGGGTCCACGAGCAGTACTTC	CSAPDRVHEQYF
TRBV20-1	NA	14	TRBJ2-7	NA	TGCAGTGCTAGTAGAGGGGCGAGCTACAATGAGCAGTACTTC	CSASRGASYNEQYF
TRBV12-3/TRBV12-4	NA	15	TRBJ2-7	NA	TGTGCCAGCAGTAATACTCGGGACGCAAACTCCGAGCAGTACTTC	CASSNTRDANSEQYF
TRBV6-6	NA	14	TRBJ2-5	NA	TGTGCCAGCAGTTACGCGTCAGGAGCCGCCACCCAGTACTTC	CASSYASGAATQYF
TRBV7-2	few	16	TRBJ2-1	NA	TGTGCCAGCAGCTTAGCCCCTAGCGTTGTGGGCAATGAGCAGTTCTTC	CASSLAPSVVGNEQFF
TRBV29-1	NA	15	TRBJ2-7	TRBD2	TGCAGCGTTGTGGGTAAAGCGGGAGGGAACAATGAGCAGTACTTC	CSVVGKAGGNNEQYF
TRBV10-3	NA	16	TRBJ2-5	NA	TGTGCCATCAGTGATGCGGGCAGGCTCCTCGGAGAGACCCAGTACTTC	CAISDAGRLLGETQYF
TRBV29-1	NA	15	TRBJ2-3	NA	TGCAGCGTTGAAGGACAGGTAGATGTGATAGATGCGCAGTATTTT	CSVEGQVDVIDAQYF
TRBV7-2	NA	16	TRBJ1-5	NA	TGTGCCAGCAGCTCCTCGCACCGGGGCTGGAATCAGCCCCAGCATTTT	CASSSSHRGWNQPQHF
TRBV29-1	many	17	TRBJ1-1	TRBD1	TGCAGCGTCGACTCTTCCCAAGGACAGGGGGCAATCACTGAAGCTTTCTTT	CSVDSSQGQGAITEAFF
TRBV15	NA	15	TRBJ1-5	NA	TGTGCCACCAGCAGAGTTGTCGGGGTAAATCAGCCCCAGCATTTT	CATSRVVGVNQPQHF
TRBV28	once	13	TRBJ2-2	TRBD1	TGTGCCAGCAGTAAACAGGGGACCGGGGAGCTGTTTTTT	CASSKQGTGELFF
TRBV6-6	NA	15	TRBJ1-6	TRBD1	TGTGCCAGCAGAGACGGGACAGGGAGTCGTTCACCCCTCCACTTT	CASRDGTGSRSPLHF
TRBV20-1	NA	15	TRBJ1-1	NA	TGCAGTGCTAGATCCCCGCTCGAGGGGAACACTGAAGCTTTCTTT	CSARSPLEGNTEAFF
TRBV5-1	many	16	TRBJ1-4	NA	TGCGCCAGCAGCTTGGAAAGTGGTGGGCCTAATGAAAAACTGTTTTTT	CASSLESGGPNEKLFF